Here is one T cell receptor (beta chain) with its context. Treatment specified: preoperative locoregional IRX-2 cytokine immunotherapy. Samples came from a phase Ib trial of preoperative locoregional IRX-2 cytokine immunotherapy. Assay: immunoSEQ multiplex PCR; the TCRdb copy retains only in-frame clones and omits some. Among around 62,000 clones listed, approximately 93% were seen once. The data belong to a study of preoperative IRX-2 immunotherapy in early breast cancer. Germline V lookup: CDR1 SEHNR, CDR2 FQNEAQ (reference sequence). The CDR3 loop spans 14 amino acids. V shed 1 base and J shed 4 bases, with 8 bases lying between them.

The gene calls are TRBV7-9 and TRBJ1-5; D is undetermined. The biological material was taken from a patient treated with IRX-2 immunotherapy. This receptor was identified in a human donor with breast cancer. CDR3 in DNA: TGTGCCAGCAGCTTAGGTGGCACTAATCAGCCCCAGCATTTT. It yields the protein CASSLGGTNQPQHF. Supplemented by reference TRBV7-9 and TRBJ1-5, the full variable domain reads DTGVSQNPRHKITKRGQNVTFRCDPISEHNRLYWYRQTLGQGPEFLTYFQNEAQLEKSRLLSDRFSAERPKGSFSTLEIQRTEQGDSAMYLCASSLGGTNQPQHFGDGTRLSIL.